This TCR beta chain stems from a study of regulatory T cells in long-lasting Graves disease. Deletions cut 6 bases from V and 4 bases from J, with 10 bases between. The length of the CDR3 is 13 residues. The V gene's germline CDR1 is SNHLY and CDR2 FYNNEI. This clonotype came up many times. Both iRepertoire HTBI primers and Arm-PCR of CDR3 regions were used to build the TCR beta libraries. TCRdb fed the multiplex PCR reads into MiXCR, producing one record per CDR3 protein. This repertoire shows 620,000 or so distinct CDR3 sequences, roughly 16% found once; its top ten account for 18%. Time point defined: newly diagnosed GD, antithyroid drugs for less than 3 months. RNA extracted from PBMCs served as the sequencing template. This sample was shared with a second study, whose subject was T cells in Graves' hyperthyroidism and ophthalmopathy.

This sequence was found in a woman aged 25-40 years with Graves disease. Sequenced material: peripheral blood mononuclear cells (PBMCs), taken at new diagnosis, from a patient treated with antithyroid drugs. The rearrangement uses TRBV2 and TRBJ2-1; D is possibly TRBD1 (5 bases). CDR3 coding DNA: TGTGCCAGCAGCTCAAGACAGTACAATGAGCAGTTCTTC. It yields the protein CASSSRQYNEQFF.